This T cell receptor beta chain appears in the sequencing data of a study of cytomegalovirus exposure and HLA in healthy donors. Use of 60 Vbeta and 13 Jbeta primers characterized the PCR. Only in-frame clones appear in the TCRdb table, and some are missing; sequencing was by immunoSEQ multiplex PCR. The data show some 120,000 clones, roughly three quarters seen once. V shed 2 bases and J 0 bases; nucleotides not matched to a gene: 20. CDR3 length equals 22 residues. Germline V lookup: CDR1 GTSNPN, CDR2 SVGIG (reference sequence). General observations from the study: In presence/absence analyses, roughly uniform sequencing depth across donors was assumed. Some public TCRs appeared in many individuals, while most sequences were rare.

Nominally healthy donors were sampled, though unrecorded immune exposures were likely. To note about this clone: What it recognizes is unknown.

The chain has TRBV30 and TRBJ2-1; 12 bases map to TRBD2. Sample: PBMCs. The receptor was derived from a man aged 18 to 30 in good health and CMV-seronegative. CDR3 sequence: CAWSNIKSGTSGHLSSYNEQFF. The CDR3 nucleotides are TGTGCCTGGAGTAACATAAAGTCCGGGACTAGCGGGCACTTAAGCTCCTACAATGAGCAGTTCTTC.